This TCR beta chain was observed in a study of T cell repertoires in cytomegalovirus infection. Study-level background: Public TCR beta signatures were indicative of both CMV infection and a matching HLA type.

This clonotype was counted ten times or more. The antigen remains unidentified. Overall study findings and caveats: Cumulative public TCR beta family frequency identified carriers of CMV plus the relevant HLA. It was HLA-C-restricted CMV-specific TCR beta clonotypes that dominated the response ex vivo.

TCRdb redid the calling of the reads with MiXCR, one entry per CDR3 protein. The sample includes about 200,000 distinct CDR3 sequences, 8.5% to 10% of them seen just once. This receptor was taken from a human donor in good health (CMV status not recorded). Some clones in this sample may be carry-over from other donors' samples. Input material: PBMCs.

As DNA, the CDR3 is TGTGCCAGCAAACAGCGGGGGGCCGTTTTGACCGGGGAGCTGTTTTTT. It translates to CASKQRGAVLTGELFF. V usage is TRBV7-8 and J usage is TRBJ2-2; TRBD2 agrees at 9 bases. Looked up from germline, CDR1 is SGHVS and CDR2 is FQNEAQ. The ends lost 7 bases at V and 5 bases at J; junction bases unmatched: 11. The CDR3 is 16 amino acids.